A selection of T cell receptor beta chains follows, all from one sample in a study of shared clonotypes between healthy human individuals. Sequencing was performed with immunoSEQ multiplex PCR; in TCRdb, only in-frame clones are kept and a portion is missing. The sample contains millions of clones, 85% to 95% of which appear only once. The sequenced sample consisted of naive CD4+ T cells sorted from blood. The origin of the receptors is a man aged 18 to 35 in good health. Each CDR3 is given with its conserved first and last residue. The D gene is left open where the match is weak. Size tells how often a clone was seen (once, few, many) or the class of an expanded clone, and some rows leave it out.

TRBV5-4	-	TRBJ2-7	-	TGTGCCAGCAGCTCCCCATTTGCGGGTTACGAGCAGTACTTC	CASSSPFAGYEQYF
TRBV7-9	TRBD2	TRBJ2-3	-	TGTGCCAGCAGCTCAGGGACTAGCGGGGCGAATACGCAGTATTTT	CASSSGTSGANTQYF
TRBV6-5	TRBD1	TRBJ2-1	-	TGTGCCAGCAGGAGGGGGCATGAGCAGTTCTTC	CASRRGHEQFF
TRBV5-1	-	TRBJ2-3	-	TGCGCCAGCAGCCCCAAGGGCATCCCCACAGATACGCAGTATTTT	CASSPKGIPTDTQYF
TRBV5-1	TRBD2	TRBJ2-3	-	TGCGCCAGCAGCTTCTCTAGCGGGAGCCCCAGCACAGATACGCAGTATTTT	CASSFSSGSPSTDTQYF
TRBV11-2	-	TRBJ2-1	-	TGTGCCAGCACCTCGGGCAGGAATGAGCAGTTCTTC	CASTSGRNEQFF
TRBV2	-	TRBJ1-3	-	TGTGCCAGCAGTGACGGACGGTTCTCTGGAAACACCATATATTTT	CASSDGRFSGNTIYF
TRBV7-9	-	TRBJ2-2	-	TGTGCCACCCTCTTAGAATTTGCCGCGAACACCGGGGAGCTGTTTTTT	CATLLEFAANTGELFF
TRBV5-1	TRBD1	TRBJ2-5	-	TGCGCCAGCAGCTTGGTACCAGGGGGCGTTGAGACCCAGTACTTC	CASSLVPGGVETQYF
TRBV19	TRBD2	TRBJ2-2	once	TGTGCCAGTAGTATAGTTACTAGCGGGATCGGAAACACCGGGGAGCTGTTTTTT	CASSIVTSGIGNTGELFF
TRBV6-5	TRBD2	TRBJ2-7	once	TGTGCCAGCAGTAGGGGGCGGGAGGGTTCCGAGCAGTACTTC	CASSRGREGSEQYF
TRBV28	-	TRBJ2-7	-	TGTGCCAGCAGTTTGCGTAGGAACTACGAGCAGTACTTC	CASSLRRNYEQYF
TRBV30	-	TRBJ1-2	-	TGTGCCTGGAGGGGCCCTGGTTTCCAGTATGGCTACACCTTC	CAWRGPGFQYGYTF
TRBV27	TRBD1	TRBJ2-7	-	TGTGCCAGCAGTTTAGGGACAGGGAGACACTACGAGCAGTACTTC	CASSLGTGRHYEQYF